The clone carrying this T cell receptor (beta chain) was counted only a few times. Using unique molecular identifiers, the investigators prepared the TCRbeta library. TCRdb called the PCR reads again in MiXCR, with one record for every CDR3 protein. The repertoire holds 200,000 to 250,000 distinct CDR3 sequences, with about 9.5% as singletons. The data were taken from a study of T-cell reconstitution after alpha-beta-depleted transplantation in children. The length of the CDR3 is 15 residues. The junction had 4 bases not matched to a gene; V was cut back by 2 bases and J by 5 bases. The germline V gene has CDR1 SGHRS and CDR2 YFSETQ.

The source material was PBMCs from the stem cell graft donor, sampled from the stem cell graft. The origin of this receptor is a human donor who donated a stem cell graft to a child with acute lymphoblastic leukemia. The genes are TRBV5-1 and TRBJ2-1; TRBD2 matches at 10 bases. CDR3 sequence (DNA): TGCGCCAGCAGCTTACTTCTAGCGGGGGACAATGAGCAGTTCTTC. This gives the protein CASSLLLAGDNEQFF.